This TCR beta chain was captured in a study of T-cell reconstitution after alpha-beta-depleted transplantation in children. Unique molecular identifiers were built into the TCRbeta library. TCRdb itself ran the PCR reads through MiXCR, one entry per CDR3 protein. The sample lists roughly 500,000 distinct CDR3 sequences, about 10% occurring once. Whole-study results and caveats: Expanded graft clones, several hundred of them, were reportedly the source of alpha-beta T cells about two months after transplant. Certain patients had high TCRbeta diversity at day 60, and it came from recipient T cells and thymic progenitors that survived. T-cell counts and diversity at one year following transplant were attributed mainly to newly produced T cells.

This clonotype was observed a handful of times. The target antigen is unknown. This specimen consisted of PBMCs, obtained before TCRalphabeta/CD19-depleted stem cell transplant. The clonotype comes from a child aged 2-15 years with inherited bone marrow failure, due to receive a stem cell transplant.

CDR3 region: CASSFVESGNTIYF. The CDR3 bases are TGTGCCAGCAGTTTTGTGGAATCTGGAAACACCATATATTTT. This rearrangement joins TRBV12-3 or TRBV12-4 to TRBJ1-3; D call uncertain. Trimming stripped 3 bases from V and 1 base from J, with 7 bases between. This CDR3 comprises 14 residues.